The sequence of this TCR beta chain was determined in a study of blood T cell repertoires in COVID-19. Generated by immunoSEQ multiplex PCR, the TCRdb table keeps only in-frame clones and is missing some. The data contain about 330,000 clones, more than 90% of them seen just once; the ten biggest clones take up approximately 17%. Per the germline V gene, CDR1 is SNHLY and CDR2 is FYNNEI. The ends lost 9 bases at V and 3 bases at J; junction bases unmatched: 4. The CDR3 totals 13 residues. The chain carries TRBV2 and TRBJ1-3; 8 bases are shared with TRBD1. The receptor's source is a woman in her twenties or thirties who had recovered from COVID-19. Sequenced material: PBMCs or T cells enriched from blood (not recorded which). The CDR3 DNA follows: TGTGCCAGTCGGACAGGGATTGGAAACACCATATATTTT. Translated: CASRTGIGNTIYF.